The present TCR beta chain was sequenced within a study of CD8 T cells in ankylosing spondylitis. Study-level findings and limits: In ankylosing spondylitis blood, a motif of several highly homologous TCR beta variants appeared characteristic.

V shed 6 bases, J shed 4 bases, and the junction held 6 bases outside the gene matches. The CDR3 loop spans 15 amino acids. From germline, CDR1 is SEHNR and CDR2 FQNEAQ (reference sequence). TCRdb used MiXCR to reprocess the 5' RACE reads, holding one entry per CDR3 protein. This table holds some 800,000 distinct CDR3 sequences, roughly 12% found once. Points on this clonotype: Antigen unknown.

Material: blood, either unsorted or a sorted T cell fraction (not recorded which). The J gene is TRBJ2-2, the V gene TRBV7-9; 9 bases align to TRBD2. The receptor was isolated from a male donor with ankylosing spondylitis. As DNA, the CDR3 is TGTGCCAGCAGGAAAGCGGGAGGTGGCACCGGGGAGCTGTTTTTT. It encodes CASRKAGGGTGELFF.